What follows are 27 T cell receptor beta chains derived from one specimen sequenced in a study of CD8+ T cells in alopecia areata (dated by TCRdb to the late 2010s). Sample time point, as interpreted from the label and publication: roughly 24 weeks on oral tofacitinib. Per the publication, the treatment or condition label means: oral pan-JAK inhibitor, 5-10 mg twice daily. Libraries were built with the immunoSEQ multiplex PCR assay. RNA was extracted from all samples and reverse transcribed into cDNA, which served as template for TCR sequencing. This immuneACCESS table, as held by TCRdb, lists in-frame sequences with V and J called but not all clones. Of the missing ones, under half trace to an unresolved V gene in checked studies; the others have no known cause. The table for this sample lists about 290,000 clones; 58% of them were counted only once. Clones ranked in the top ten supply about 1.8% of the sample.

The sample here was CD4+ T cells sorted from blood, taken at week 24, from a patient treated with tofacitinib. Receptors originate from a human donor with alopecia areata.

The chain couples TRBV6-6 to TRBJ1-6; 10 bases agree with TRBD1. Unmatched junction bases numbered 1, after V lost 2 bases and J lost 9 bases. This CDR3 comprises 14 residues. Germline V gives CDR1 MNHNY, CDR2 SVGAGI (reference sequence). This chain's CDR3 is CASSYRDRGSPLHF. In nucleotides, the CDR3 is TGTGCCAGCAGTTACCGGGACAGGGGTTCACCCCTCCACTTT.

The chain uses TRBV6-5 and TRBJ2-3, with a weak D call TRBD2 (5 bases). V lost 2 bases and J lost 1, with 10 bases in between. The CDR3 loop spans 15 amino acids. Germline V gene lookup returns CDR1 MNHEY and CDR2 SVGAGI. CDR3 sequence reads: CASSYEGPGTDTQYF. CDR3 bases: TGTGCCAGCAGTTACGAGGGTCCTGGCACAGATACGCAGTATTTT.

The gene calls are TRBV4-1 and TRBJ2-3; 11 bases fit TRBD2. The CDR3 contains 17 residues. The ends lost 1 base at V and 4 bases at J; junction bases unmatched: 7. Germline V gene lookup returns CDR1 MGHRA and CDR2 YSYEKL. As DNA, the CDR3 is TGCGCCAGCAGCCAAGTCCCGACTAGCGGGGTGTCAGATACGCAGTATTTT. It is translated as CASSQVPTSGVSDTQYF.

J is TRBJ1-4 and V is TRBV12-5; D remains unclear. The ends were cut back, 3 bases at V and 0 bases at J, with 8 bases in the middle. The germline V gene encodes CDR1 LGHNT and CDR2 FRNRAP. The CDR3 covers 15 residues. This CDR3 is CASGLGRSTNEKLFF. DNA of the CDR3: TGTGCTAGTGGTTTAGGGCGTTCAACTAATGAAAAACTGTTTTTT.

The chain carries TRBV2 and TRBJ2-7, with no clear D. CDR3 size: 11 residues. CDR1 SNHLY and CDR2 FYNNEI come from the germline V gene. Trimming left V 6 bases short and J 3 bases short, with 6 bases between. The CDR3 DNA sequence: TGTGCCAGCAGCCAGCTCTACGAGCAGTACTTC. Protein product: CASSQLYEQYF. Using reference TRBV2 and TRBJ2-7 for the parts outside the CDR3, the full variable domain is EPEVTQTPSHQVTQMGQEVILRCVPISNHLYFYWYRQILGQKVEFLVSFYNNEISEKSEIFDDQFSVERPDGSNFTLKIRSTKLEDSAMYFCASSQLYEQYFGPGTRLTVT.

The chain combines TRBV10-3 with TRBJ2-7; D remains unclear. Deletions cut 6 bases from V and 3 bases from J, with 9 bases between. The germline gives CDR1 ENHRY, CDR2 SYGVKD. This CDR3 has 12 amino acids. The CDR3 DNA reads TGTGCCATCAGATCCCTTAACTACGAGCAGTACTTC. Protein: CAIRSLNYEQYF.

V and J are TRBV18 and TRBJ2-1; D remains ambiguous. CDR1 and CDR2 from the germline V gene are KGHSH and LQKENI. V dropped 3 bases and J dropped 0 bases, with 12 bases sitting between them. The CDR3 loop spans 16 amino acids. This CDR3 is CASSPNHPRSYNEQFF. DNA of the CDR3: TGTGCCAGCTCACCCAACCACCCCCGCTCCTACAATGAGCAGTTCTTC.

The V gene is TRBV10-3, the J gene TRBJ2-1; D possibly corresponds to TRBD2 (7 bases). Trimming took off 0 bases at V and 9 bases at J, with 12 bases between the two ends. Germline CDR1 and CDR2: ENHRY and SYGVKD. CDR3 size: 14 residues. The CDR3 loop is CAISESRGAFEQFF. In DNA form, the CDR3 reads TGTGCCATCAGTGAGTCTCGGGGGGCCTTTGAGCAGTTCTTC.

The chain uses TRBV10-3 and TRBJ2-3; perhaps TRBD2 as D (5 bases). The germline CDR1 and CDR2 sequences are ENHRY and SYGVKD. V lost 6 bases and J 5 bases, leaving 12 bases between the germline ends. This CDR3 is 13 amino acids long. CDR3 nucleotides: TGTGCCATCAGGGACCCCCGGGAAGATACGCAGTATTTT. Residues: CAIRDPREDTQYF.

V and J are TRBV4-2 and TRBJ2-5; no definite D call. Per the germline V gene, CDR1 is LGHNA and CDR2 is YNFKEQ. There are 13 residues in the CDR3. Trimming stripped 3 bases from V and 2 bases from J, with 7 bases between. The DNA for the CDR3 is TGTGCCAGCAGCCAGGGTTTACAAGAGACCCAGTACTTC. It translates to CASSQGLQETQYF.

This clone was observed a handful of times. This rearrangement joins TRBV28 to TRBJ2-3; a possible D gene is TRBD1 (5 bases). This CDR3 region has 13 residues. Germline V gene lookup returns CDR1 MDHEN and CDR2 SYDVKM. Deletions cut 5 bases from V and 5 bases from J, with 11 bases between. CDR3 bases: TGTGCCAGCAGTCGTCAGGGCCAAGATACGCAGTATTTT. This encodes CASSRQGQDTQYF.

This chain links TRBV7-2 with TRBJ1-2, with a weak D call TRBD1 (6 bases). V lost 2 bases, J lost 0 bases, and 10 bases lay in between. Germline V gives CDR1 SGHTA, CDR2 FQGNSA. The CDR3 is 15 residues long. CDR3 residues: CASSLQQGPNYGYTF. In nucleotides, the CDR3 is TGTGCCAGCAGCTTACAACAGGGCCCTAACTATGGCTACACCTTC.

The V call is TRBV27, the J call TRBJ1-6; TRBD1 aligns across 7 bases. J was trimmed by 6 bases and V by 1 base; bases with no gene match: 6. The CDR3 is made up of 16 amino acids. Germline CDR1 MNHEY, CDR2 SMNVEV (reference sequence). Written as DNA, the CDR3 is TGTGCCAGCAGTTTATTCCCGACAGGGACTAATTCACCCCTCCACTTT. Its translation is CASSLFPTGTNSPLHF.

This clone was seen only a few times. CDR3 DNA: TGCGCCAGCAGCTTGAAGCGAGGGACAGGGCAGTTCTTC. This gives the protein CASSLKRGTGQFF. The chain is built from TRBV5-1 and TRBJ2-1; 8 bases are a match to TRBD1. CDR1 is SGHRS, CDR2 YFSETQ, per germline. The CDR3 spans 13 residues. The ends lost 1 base at V and 12 bases at J; junction bases unmatched: 6.

Here the CDR3 DNA reads TGCGCCAGCAGCTGGGGACAGGGCTACGAGCAGTACTTC. Amino acids: CASSWGQGYEQYF. The rearrangement links TRBV5-1 to TRBJ2-7, with 9 positions matching TRBD1. V lost 3 bases, J lost 3 bases, and 1 base stayed unmatched. CDR3 length equals 13 residues. Germline CDR1 and CDR2: SGHRS and YFSETQ.

The rearrangement joins TRBV23-1 to TRBJ1-4; D gene unclear. TRBV23-1 is treated as an ORF (open reading frame) with a function not yet certain. The CDR3 covers 11 residues. Deletions cut 0 bases from V and 11 bases from J, with 4 bases between. CDR3 in amino acids: CASSQSDKLFF. The CDR3 DNA reads TGCGCCAGCAGTCAATCGGACAAACTGTTTTTT.

V gene TRBV5-1 combines with J gene TRBJ2-1; perhaps TRBD2 as D (5 bases). The V end was cut by 0 bases, the J end by 5 bases, with 6 bases between. This CDR3 contains 13 residues. In germline, CDR1 is SGHRS, CDR2 YFSETQ. CDR3 in amino acids: CASSLGLHNEQFF. The CDR3 nucleotides read TGCGCCAGCAGCTTGGGACTACACAATGAGCAGTTCTTC.

This clone showed up just a few times. The chain is built from TRBV2 and TRBJ2-1; possibly TRBD2 for D (6 bases). The ends were cut back, 3 bases at V and 10 bases at J, with 13 bases in the middle. Germline values: CDR1 SNHLY, CDR2 FYNNEI. CDR3 length: 13 residues. The CDR3 DNA sequence: TGTGCCAGCAGTGAGCCGGGGAGGCGGGAGCAGTTCTTC. Protein sequence: CASSEPGRREQFF.

V usage is TRBV30 and J usage is TRBJ2-3; no clear D gene. V dropped 0 bases and J dropped 4 bases, with 5 bases sitting between them. Per germline, CDR1 GTSNPN and CDR2 SVGIG (reference sequence). CDR3 size: 12 residues. CDR3 nucleotide sequence: TGTGCCTGGAGTGTGGGTCCAGATACGCAGTATTTT. Its protein is CAWSVGPDTQYF.

This chain connects TRBV27 to TRBJ2-3, with 8 positions matching TRBD2. Trimming cost V 7 bases and J 1 base; bases outside gene matches: 10. The CDR3 covers 16 residues. CDR1 is MNHEY and CDR2 is SMNVEV in the germline V gene (reference sequence). The CDR3 DNA sequence: TGTGCCAGCAACAAAAAGCGGGGGCCTCGCACAGATACGCAGTATTTT. Its translation is CASNKKRGPRTDTQYF.

Note on this clone: This specimen includes other DNA sequences encoding the same CDR3. The chain carries TRBV7-9 and TRBJ2-6; D is uncertain. V was cut by 6 bases and J by 4 bases, with 7 bases left in between. CDR3 length: 13 residues. CDR1 is SEHNR, CDR2 FQNEAQ, per germline (reference sequence). The CDR3 bases are TGTGCCAGCAGTCGGTCCGGGGCCAACGTCCTGACTTTC. This sequence encodes CASSRSGANVLTF.

This clone was counted between two and nine times. The chain combines TRBV7-2 with TRBJ2-5; 7 nucleotides line up with TRBD2. Per the germline V gene, CDR1 is SGHTA and CDR2 is FQGNSA. After removal of 6 bases from V and 2 bases from J, the junction contained 6 bases not matched to a gene. The length of the CDR3 is 14 residues. CDR3 nucleotides: TGTGCCAGCAGTAGAGCGGGACGGCAAGAGACCCAGTACTTC. Encoded protein: CASSRAGRQETQYF.

The rearrangement links TRBV4-2 to TRBJ2-2; a weak D match, TRBD2 (6 bases). Trimming cost V 3 bases and J 0 bases, with 11 bases left between them. This CDR3 spans 16 amino acids. Per germline, CDR1 LGHNA and CDR2 YNFKEQ. For the CDR3, the DNA is TGTGCCAGCAGCCAGGGACTTCCCGCGAACACCGGGGAGCTGTTTTTT. Translating gives CASSQGLPANTGELFF.

The sample holds a few counts of this clone. The chain is built from TRBV18 and TRBJ1-4; 7 bases align to TRBD1. CDR3 length: 18 amino acids. Germline values: CDR1 KGHSH, CDR2 LQKENI. V lost 2 bases, J lost 6 bases, and 15 bases stayed unmatched. CDR3 residues: CASSPIAPQGGEDEKLFF. In DNA, the CDR3 is TGTGCCAGCTCACCAATAGCGCCGCAGGGGGGAGAGGATGAAAAACTGTTTTTT.

This clone was recorded a few times. The chain combines TRBV29-1 with TRBJ1-2, with 7 bases fitting TRBD1. After removal of 5 bases from V and 4 bases from J, the junction contained 10 bases not matched to a gene. The CDR3 sequence is 14 residues long. In germline, CDR1 is SQVTM, CDR2 ANQGSEA. DNA for the CDR3: TGCAGCGTTTCGAAAACGGGACAGAGCTATGGCTACACCTTC. It translates to CSVSKTGQSYGYTF.

This clone was seen only a few times. The CDR3 sequence is CASSQAAGSEQYF. As DNA, the CDR3 is TGTGCCAGCAGTCAGGCGGCGGGGTCCGAGCAGTACTTC. J is TRBJ2-7 and V is TRBV6-6; D possibly corresponds to TRBD2 (6 bases). The CDR3 sequence is 13 residues long. The germline V and J ends were trimmed by 5 bases and 6 bases, with 14 bases remaining between them. Germline V gene data show CDR1 as MNHNY and CDR2 as SVGAGI (reference sequence).

This clone has more than one count but fewer than ten. This sequence joins TRBV15 and TRBJ2-3; no reliable D call. Germline lookup yields CDR1 LNHNV and CDR2 YYDKDF (reference sequence). Trimming shortened V by 0 bases and J by 6 bases, and 4 bases separated the two germline ends. CDR3 size: 12 residues. The CDR3 loop reads CATSRESDTQYF. CDR3 nucleotide sequence: TGTGCCACCAGCAGAGAGTCGGATACGCAGTATTTT.